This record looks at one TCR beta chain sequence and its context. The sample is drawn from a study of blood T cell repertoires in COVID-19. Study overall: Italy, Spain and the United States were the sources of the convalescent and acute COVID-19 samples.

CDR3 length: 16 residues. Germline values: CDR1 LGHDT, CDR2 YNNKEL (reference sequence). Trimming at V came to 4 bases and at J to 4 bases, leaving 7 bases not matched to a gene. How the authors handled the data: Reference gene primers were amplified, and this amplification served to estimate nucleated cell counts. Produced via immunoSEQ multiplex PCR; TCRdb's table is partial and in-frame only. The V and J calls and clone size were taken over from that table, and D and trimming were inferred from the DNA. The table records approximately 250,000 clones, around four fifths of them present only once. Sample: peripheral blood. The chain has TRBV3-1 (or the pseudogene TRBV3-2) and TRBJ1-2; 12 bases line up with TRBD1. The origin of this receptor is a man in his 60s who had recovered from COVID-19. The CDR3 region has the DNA TGTGCCAGCAGCCCGACCGGGACAGGGGGCGGCTATGGCTACACCTTC. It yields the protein CASSPTGTGGGYGYTF.